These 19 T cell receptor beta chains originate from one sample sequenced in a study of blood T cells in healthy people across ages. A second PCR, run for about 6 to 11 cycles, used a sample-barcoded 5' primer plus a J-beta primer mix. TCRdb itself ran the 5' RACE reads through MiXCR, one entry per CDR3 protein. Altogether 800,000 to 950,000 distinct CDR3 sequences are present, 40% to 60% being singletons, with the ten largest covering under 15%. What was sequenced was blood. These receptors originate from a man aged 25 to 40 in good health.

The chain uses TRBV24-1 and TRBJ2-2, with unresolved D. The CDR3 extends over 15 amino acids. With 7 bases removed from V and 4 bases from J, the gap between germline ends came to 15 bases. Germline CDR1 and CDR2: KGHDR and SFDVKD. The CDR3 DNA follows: TGTGCCACCAGGACCAGGTCGTACCCCACCGGGGAGCTGTTTTTT. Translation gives CATRTRSYPTGELFF.

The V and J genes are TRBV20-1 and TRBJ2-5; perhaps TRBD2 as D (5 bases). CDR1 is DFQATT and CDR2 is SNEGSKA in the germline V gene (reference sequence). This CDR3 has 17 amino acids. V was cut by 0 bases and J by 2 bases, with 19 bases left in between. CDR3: CSARDGSSPTPQETQYF. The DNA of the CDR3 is TGCAGTGCTAGAGATGGTTCTAGCCCGACCCCTCAAGAGACCCAGTACTTC.

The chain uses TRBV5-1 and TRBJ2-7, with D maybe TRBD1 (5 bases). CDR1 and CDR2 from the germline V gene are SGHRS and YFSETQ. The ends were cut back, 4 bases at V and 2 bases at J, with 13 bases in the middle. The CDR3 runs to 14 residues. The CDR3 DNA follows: TGCGCCAGCAGCCCTTCAGGGAACACCTACGAGCAGTACTTC. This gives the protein CASSPSGNTYEQYF.

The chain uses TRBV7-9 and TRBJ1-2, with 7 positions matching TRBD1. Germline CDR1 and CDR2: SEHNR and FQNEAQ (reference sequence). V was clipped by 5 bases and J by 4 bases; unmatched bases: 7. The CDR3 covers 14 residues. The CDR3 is CASSPRQGFYGYTF. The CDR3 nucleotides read TGTGCCAGCAGCCCTAGACAGGGTTTCTATGGCTACACCTTC.

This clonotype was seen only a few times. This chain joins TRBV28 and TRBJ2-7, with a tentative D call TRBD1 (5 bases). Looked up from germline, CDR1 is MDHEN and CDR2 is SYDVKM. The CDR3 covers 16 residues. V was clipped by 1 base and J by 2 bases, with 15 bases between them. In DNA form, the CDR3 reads TGTGCCAGCAGTTTATATGAGGCAGGGTACCCCTACGAGCAGTACTTC. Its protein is CASSLYEAGYPYEQYF.

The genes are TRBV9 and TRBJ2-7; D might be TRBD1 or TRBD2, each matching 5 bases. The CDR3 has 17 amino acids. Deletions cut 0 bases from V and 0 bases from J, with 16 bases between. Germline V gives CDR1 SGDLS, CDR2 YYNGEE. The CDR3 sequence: CASSVAGSPGTSYEQYF. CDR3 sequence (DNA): TGTGCCAGCAGCGTAGCGGGATCGCCAGGGACCTCCTACGAGCAGTACTTC.

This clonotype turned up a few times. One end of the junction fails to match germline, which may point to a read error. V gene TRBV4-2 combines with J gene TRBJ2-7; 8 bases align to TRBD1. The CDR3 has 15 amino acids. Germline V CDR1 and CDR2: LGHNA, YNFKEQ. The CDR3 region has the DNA TGTGCCAGCAGACAAGTACAAGGACAGGGCTACGAGCAGTACTTC. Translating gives CASRQVQGQGYEQYF.

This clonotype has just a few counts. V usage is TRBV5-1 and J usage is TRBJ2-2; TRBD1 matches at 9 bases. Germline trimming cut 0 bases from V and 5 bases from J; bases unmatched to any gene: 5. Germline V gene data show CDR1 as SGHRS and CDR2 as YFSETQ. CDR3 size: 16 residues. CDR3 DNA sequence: TGCGCCAGCAGCTTGGATGGACAGGGGAATACCGGGGAGCTGTTTTTT. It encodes CASSLDGQGNTGELFF.

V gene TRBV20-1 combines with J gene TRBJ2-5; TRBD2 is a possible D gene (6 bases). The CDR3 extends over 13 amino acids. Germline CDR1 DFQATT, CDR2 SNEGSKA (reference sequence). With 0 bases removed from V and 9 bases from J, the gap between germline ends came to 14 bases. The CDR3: CSARELGLAAQYF. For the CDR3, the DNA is TGCAGTGCTAGAGAGTTGGGTTTAGCGGCCCAGTACTTC.

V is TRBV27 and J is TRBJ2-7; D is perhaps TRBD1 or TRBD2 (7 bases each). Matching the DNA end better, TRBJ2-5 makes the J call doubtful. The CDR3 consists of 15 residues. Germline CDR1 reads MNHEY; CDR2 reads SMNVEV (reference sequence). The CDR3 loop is CASRPSGGAFETQYF. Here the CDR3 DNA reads TGTGCCAGCAGACCTTCAGGGGGGGCCTTTGAGACCCAGTACTTC.

CDR3 protein: CASSLDRGYQETQYF. The CDR3 DNA reads TGTGCCAGCAGCTTGGACAGGGGGTACCAAGAGACCCAGTACTTC. The chain is built from TRBV7-9 and TRBJ2-5; 10 bases map to TRBD1. The CDR3 spans 15 residues. The J segment lost 0 bases and the V segment lost 3 bases, leaving 1 base of the junction unmatched. The germline V gene has CDR1 SEHNR and CDR2 FQNEAQ (reference sequence).

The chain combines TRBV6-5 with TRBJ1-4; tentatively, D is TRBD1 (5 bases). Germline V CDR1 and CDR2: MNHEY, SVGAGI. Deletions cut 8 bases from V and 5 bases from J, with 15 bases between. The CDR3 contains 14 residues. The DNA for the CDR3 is TGTGCCAGCGGCCCTCCGGGACGGAATGAAAAACTGTTTTTT. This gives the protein CASGPPGRNEKLFF.

CDR3 bases: TGTGCCAGCAGGACTAGCGGGGACCAAGAGACCCAGTACTTC. Residues: CASRTSGDQETQYF. The rearrangement joins TRBV6-2 or TRBV6-3 to TRBJ2-5; 11 bases agree with TRBD2. Unmatched junction bases numbered 0, after V lost 6 bases and J lost 0 bases. Germline CDR1 reads MNHEY; CDR2 reads SVGEGT. There are 14 residues in the CDR3.

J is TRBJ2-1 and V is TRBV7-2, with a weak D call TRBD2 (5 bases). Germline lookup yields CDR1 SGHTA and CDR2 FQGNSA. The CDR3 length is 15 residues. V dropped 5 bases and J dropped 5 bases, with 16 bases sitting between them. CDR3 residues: CASSPVAATNNEQFF. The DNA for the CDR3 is TGTGCCAGCAGCCCTGTGGCTGCGACTAACAATGAGCAGTTCTTC.

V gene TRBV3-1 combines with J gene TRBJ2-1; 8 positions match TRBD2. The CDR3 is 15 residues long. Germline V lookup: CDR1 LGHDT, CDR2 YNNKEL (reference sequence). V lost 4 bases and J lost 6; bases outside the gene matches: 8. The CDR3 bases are TGTGCCAGCAGCCGCAGCGGGGGAAGAGGCAATGAGCAGTTCTTC. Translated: CASSRSGGRGNEQFF.

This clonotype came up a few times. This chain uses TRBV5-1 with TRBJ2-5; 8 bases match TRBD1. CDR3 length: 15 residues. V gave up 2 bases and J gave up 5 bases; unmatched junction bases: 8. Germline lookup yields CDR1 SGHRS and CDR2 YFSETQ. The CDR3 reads CASSFYGQGSETQYF. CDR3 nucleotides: TGCGCCAGCAGCTTTTACGGACAGGGCTCCGAGACCCAGTACTTC.

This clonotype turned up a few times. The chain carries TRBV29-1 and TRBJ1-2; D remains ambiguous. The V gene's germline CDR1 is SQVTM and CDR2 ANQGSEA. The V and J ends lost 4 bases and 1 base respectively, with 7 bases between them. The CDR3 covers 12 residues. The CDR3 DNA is TGCAGCGTTGCGTCGGATAACTATGGCTACACCTTC. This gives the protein CSVASDNYGYTF.

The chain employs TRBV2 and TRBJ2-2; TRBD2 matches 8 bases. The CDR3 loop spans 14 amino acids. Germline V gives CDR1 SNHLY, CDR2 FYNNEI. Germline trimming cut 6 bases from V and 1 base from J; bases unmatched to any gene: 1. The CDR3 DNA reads TGTGCCAGCAGAAGCGGGGGGAACACCGGGGAGCTGTTTTTT. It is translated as CASRSGGNTGELFF.

CDR3 sequence reads: CSVLHGTLYNEQFF. The CDR3 DNA sequence: TGCAGCGTTTTACACGGAACCCTCTACAATGAGCAGTTCTTC. The rearrangement joins TRBV29-1 to TRBJ2-1; no clear D. Germline V lookup: CDR1 SQVTM, CDR2 ANQGSEA. The V end lost 5 bases, the J end lost 3 bases, and 14 bases lay between the germline ends. The CDR3 covers 14 residues.